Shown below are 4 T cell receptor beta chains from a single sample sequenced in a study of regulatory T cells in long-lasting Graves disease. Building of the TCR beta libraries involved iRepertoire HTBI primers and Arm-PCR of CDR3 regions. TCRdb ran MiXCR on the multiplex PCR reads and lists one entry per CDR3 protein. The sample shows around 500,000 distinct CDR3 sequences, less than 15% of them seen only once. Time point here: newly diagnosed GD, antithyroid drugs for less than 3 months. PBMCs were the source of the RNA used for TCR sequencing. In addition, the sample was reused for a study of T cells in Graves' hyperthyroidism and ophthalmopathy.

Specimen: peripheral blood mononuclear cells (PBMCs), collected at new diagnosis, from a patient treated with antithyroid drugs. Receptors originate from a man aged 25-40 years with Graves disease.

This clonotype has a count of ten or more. CDR3 sequence (DNA): TGTGCCAGCAGCCATAGGGTGGAGACCCAGTACTTC. It codes for CASSHRVETQYF. This sequence joins TRBV3-1 and TRBJ2-5; no firm D call. Germline CDR1 is LGHDT and CDR2 is YNNKEL (reference sequence). Trimming stripped 3 bases from V and 5 bases from J, with 7 bases between. The CDR3 runs to 12 residues.

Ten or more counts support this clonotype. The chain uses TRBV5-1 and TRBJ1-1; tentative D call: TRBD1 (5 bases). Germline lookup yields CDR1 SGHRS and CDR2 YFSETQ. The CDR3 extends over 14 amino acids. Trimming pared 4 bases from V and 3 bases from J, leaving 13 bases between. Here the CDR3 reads CASSRRDSYTEAFF. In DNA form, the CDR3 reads TGCGCCAGCAGCCGCCGGGACTCTTACACTGAAGCTTTCTTT.

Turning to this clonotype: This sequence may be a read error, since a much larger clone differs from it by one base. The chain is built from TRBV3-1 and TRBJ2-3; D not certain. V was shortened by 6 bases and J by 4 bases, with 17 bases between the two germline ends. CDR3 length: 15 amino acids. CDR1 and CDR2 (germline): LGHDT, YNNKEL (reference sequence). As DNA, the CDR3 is TGTGCCAGCAGTACTCAGATAGGGTGGCCAGATACGCAGTATTTT. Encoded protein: CASSTQIGWPDTQYF.

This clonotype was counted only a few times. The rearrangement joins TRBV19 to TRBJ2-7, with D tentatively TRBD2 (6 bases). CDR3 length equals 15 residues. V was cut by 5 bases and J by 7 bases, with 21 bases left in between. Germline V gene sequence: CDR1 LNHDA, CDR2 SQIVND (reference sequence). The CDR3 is CASSPLGEGAGEQYF. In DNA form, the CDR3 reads TGTGCCAGTAGTCCCTTGGGAGAGGGCGCGGGAGAGCAGTACTTC.